Following are 30 T cell receptor beta chains from one sample sequenced in a study of early T cells in non-severe SARS-CoV-2 infection. Via MiXCR, TCRdb re-called the 5' RACE reads, giving one row per CDR3 protein. Of about 33,000 distinct CDR3 sequences in the sample, around 5% were seen once. Sequences were obtained from whole blood. The receptor source for this set is an adult who was a healthcare worker with PCR-confirmed SARS-CoV-2 infection or an uninfected control (not recorded which).

This clonotype was found many times. The CDR3: CASSLDPRSDFYTF. In nucleotides, the CDR3 is TGTGCCAGCAGCTTAGACCCCCGCTCCGATTTCTACACCTTC. The rearrangement joins TRBV7-8 to TRBJ1-2; D is unclear. There are 14 residues in the CDR3. From germline, CDR1 is SGHVS and CDR2 FQNEAQ. The germline V and J ends were trimmed by 1 base and 10 bases, with 16 bases remaining between them.

This clonotype was counted at least ten times. V gene TRBV20-1 combines with J gene TRBJ1-1; D unclear. The V and J ends lost 3 bases and 0 bases respectively, with 8 bases between them. Germline V CDR1 and CDR2: DFQATT, SNEGSKA (reference sequence). The CDR3 has 13 residues. The chain's CDR3 is CSASGILNTEAFF. DNA for the CDR3: TGCAGTGCTAGCGGGATTTTGAACACTGAAGCTTTCTTT.

This clonotype was observed many times. The rearrangement joins TRBV9 to TRBJ1-1; D possibly corresponds to TRBD1 (6 bases). Trimming cost V 0 bases and J 5 bases, with 14 bases left between them. CDR1 and CDR2 from the germline V gene are SGDLS and YYNGEE. This CDR3 contains 15 residues. DNA of the CDR3: TGTGCCAGCAGCGTAGAGGACAGAGGAACGACTGAAGCTTTCTTT. Translated: CASSVEDRGTTEAFF. The whole variable domain, filled in from reference TRBV9 and TRBJ1-1, reads DSGVTQTPKHLITATGQRVTLRCSPRSGDLSVYWYQQSLDQGLQFLIQYYNGEERAKGNILERFSAQQFPDLHSELNLSSLELGDSALYFCASSVEDRGTTEAFFGQGTRLTVV.

This clonotype was recorded many times. The V and J genes are TRBV5-1 and TRBJ2-5; maybe TRBD1 (6 bases). There are 16 residues in the CDR3. Per germline, CDR1 SGHRS and CDR2 YFSETQ. Deletions cut 0 bases from V and 3 bases from J, with 15 bases between. This chain's CDR3 is CASSLGLSTGEETQYF. For the CDR3, the DNA is TGCGCCAGCAGCTTGGGGCTATCGACAGGTGAAGAGACCCAGTACTTC.

This clonotype appeared many times. This chain's CDR3 is CASRADSNLDTQYF. The CDR3 nucleotides read TGCGCCAGCCGGGCGGACTCGAATTTAGATACGCAGTATTTT. The chain combines TRBV5-1 with TRBJ2-3, with D possibly being TRBD2 (5 bases). Trimming removed 7 bases from V and 5 bases from J, with 17 bases in between. Germline CDR1 SGHRS, CDR2 YFSETQ. This CDR3 region has 14 residues.

This clonotype has only a few counts. The rearrangement links TRBV28 to TRBJ2-2, with 10 nucleotides matching TRBD2. Germline CDR1 reads MDHEN; CDR2 reads SYDVKM. Losses at the gene ends were 6 bases for V and 9 bases for J; bases not matched to a gene: 10. The CDR3 loop spans 15 amino acids. Here the CDR3 reads CASRSLAGETRELFF. DNA for the CDR3: TGTGCCAGCAGGTCTCTAGCGGGAGAAACGAGGGAGCTGTTTTTT.

At least ten counts were recorded for this clonotype. The V and J genes are TRBV7-9 and TRBJ2-5, with TRBD2 identical over 8 bases. CDR3 length: 14 amino acids. The junction had 4 bases not matched to a gene; V was cut back by 6 bases and J by 1 base. The V gene's germline CDR1 is SEHNR and CDR2 FQNEAQ (reference sequence). The CDR3 bases are TGTGCCAGCAGGACGACTAGCGCCCAAGAGACCCAGTACTTC. Amino acid sequence: CASRTTSAQETQYF.

This clonotype was seen a few times. The CDR3 sequence: CASAKAGRTNQPQHF. In DNA form, the CDR3 reads TGTGCCAGCGCTAAGGCGGGACGGACGAATCAGCCCCAGCATTTT. The V and J genes are TRBV28 and TRBJ1-5, with D possibly TRBD1 on 5 matching bases. Germline lookup yields CDR1 MDHEN and CDR2 SYDVKM. V was shortened by 8 bases and J by 4 bases, with 18 bases between the two germline ends. The CDR3 has 15 residues.

This clonotype was seen many times. The rearrangement joins TRBV28 to TRBJ1-2; unclear D gene. The germline CDR1 and CDR2 sequences are MDHEN and SYDVKM. The CDR3 runs 15 residues. The V end was cut by 5 bases, the J end by 0 bases, with 13 bases between. The DNA of the CDR3 is TGTGCCAGCAGTCAAACGGATCTAGCTAACTATGGCTACACCTTC. As protein: CASSQTDLANYGYTF.

This clonotype came up many times. This sequence joins TRBV25-1 and TRBJ2-1; 10 nucleotides line up with TRBD1. The germline CDR1 and CDR2 sequences are MGHDK and SYGVNS. V was pared by 1 base and J by 3 bases, with 0 bases of the junction left unmatched. The CDR3 length is 15 residues. In nucleotides, the CDR3 is TGTGCCAGCAGTGAATGGACAGGGGGCTACAATGAGCAGTTCTTC. Its translation: CASSEWTGGYNEQFF.

The chain is built from TRBV9 and TRBJ2-1; D call uncertain. With 4 bases removed from V and 3 bases from J, the gap between germline ends came to 11 bases. CDR1 is SGDLS, CDR2 YYNGEE, per germline. CDR3 length: 14 amino acids. This chain's CDR3 is CASSPLGGYNEQFF. CDR3 coding DNA: TGTGCCAGCAGCCCCCTCGGTGGCTACAATGAGCAGTTCTTC.

This clonotype was seen more than once but under ten times. The rearrangement links TRBV28 to TRBJ2-1, with D maybe TRBD1 (5 bases). The V end lost 5 bases, the J end lost 0 bases, and 17 bases lay between the germline ends. Germline CDR1 and CDR2: MDHEN and SYDVKM. The CDR3 is 17 amino acids. This chain's CDR3 is CASSQIQVTPSYNEQFF. The CDR3 coding sequence is TGTGCCAGCAGTCAGATACAGGTCACACCCTCCTACAATGAGCAGTTCTTC.

The sample holds a few counts of this clonotype. The chain is built from TRBV6-6 and TRBJ1-2; D is undetermined. The CDR3 totals 14 residues. Germline V gene data show CDR1 as MNHNY and CDR2 as SVGAGI (reference sequence). The V end lost 3 bases, the J end lost 4 bases, and 12 bases lay between the germline ends. Written as DNA, the CDR3 is TGTGCCAGCAGTTATTATACAACGGGCTATGGCTACACCTTC. Translating it yields CASSYYTTGYGYTF.

This clonotype has a handful of counts. The rearrangement uses TRBV7-9 and TRBJ1-3; possibly TRBD1 for D (6 bases). V dropped 5 bases and J dropped 1 base, with 6 bases sitting between them. The CDR3 covers 13 residues. The germline V gene has CDR1 SEHNR and CDR2 FQNEAQ (reference sequence). In nucleotides, the CDR3 is TGTGCCAGCAGCCAGGGGTCTGGAAACACCATATATTTT. Translated, it gives CASSQGSGNTIYF. Complete variable domain (other parts from reference TRBV7-9 and TRBJ1-3): DTGVSQNPRHKITKRGQNVTFRCDPISEHNRLYWYRQTLGQGPEFLTYFQNEAQLEKSRLLSDRFSAERPKGSFSTLEIQRTEQGDSAMYLCASSQGSGNTIYFGEGSWLTVV.

The sample holds many counts of this clonotype. This chain links TRBV12-3 or TRBV12-4 with TRBJ1-2; D is unclear. The CDR3 totals 12 residues. Trimming stripped 10 bases from V and 2 bases from J, with 11 bases between. The CDR3 DNA is TGTGCCACGCCAGACGGGAACTATGGCTACACCTTC. It codes for CATPDGNYGYTF.

A note on this clonotype: This may arise from a read error, as a much more abundant clone is one base away. The V gene is TRBV18, the J gene TRBJ2-7, with D uncertain. Trimming removed 8 bases from V and 1 base from J, with 12 bases in between. CDR1 KGHSH and CDR2 LQKENI come from the germline V gene. The CDR3 has 13 residues. DNA of the CDR3: TGTGCCAGCACACAGACCGGATCCTACGAGCAGTACTTC. Amino acids: CASTQTGSYEQYF.

This clonotype occurred many times. V usage is TRBV7-3 and J usage is TRBJ2-1, with 9 bases identical to TRBD2. The germline CDR1 and CDR2 sequences are SGHTA and FQGTGA. V dropped 2 bases and J dropped 8; count of bases not matched to a gene: 7. The CDR3 has 15 amino acids. The CDR3 bases are TGTGCCAGCAGCTTAGATAGCGGGAGTAGGTATGAGCAGTTCTTC. It is translated as CASSLDSGSRYEQFF.

This clonotype was seen a few times. The chain joins TRBV11-2 to TRBJ2-1; D gene ambiguous. Germline CDR1 and CDR2: SGHAT and FQNNGV. This CDR3 region has 11 residues. With 2 bases removed from V and 8 bases from J, the gap between germline ends came to 4 bases. The CDR3 protein is CASSLSYEQFF. The CDR3 coding sequence is TGTGCCAGCAGCTTATCCTATGAGCAGTTCTTC.

This clonotype has ten or more counts. The chain combines TRBV7-2 with TRBJ2-5; 9 nucleotides agree with TRBD1. CDR1 is SGHTA, CDR2 FQGNSA, per germline. This CDR3 has 17 residues. The J segment lost 4 bases and the V segment lost 6 bases, leaving 15 bases of the junction unmatched. Here the CDR3 DNA reads TGTGCCAGCAGTCGAGGCAGAACAGGGGGCGGTGGAGAGACCCAGTACTTC. Its translation is CASSRGRTGGGGETQYF.

This clonotype has at least ten counts. V gene TRBV4-2 combines with J gene TRBJ1-6; D might be TRBD1 (5 bases). The CDR3 totals 21 residues. Germline V gene sequence: CDR1 LGHNA, CDR2 YNFKEQ. Trimming took 0 bases from V and 6 from J, leaving 27 bases between them. The CDR3 sequence is CASSQEREVPGFLGGNSPLHF. DNA of the CDR3: TGTGCCAGCAGCCAAGAGCGGGAAGTTCCGGGTTTTCTGGGGGGTAATTCACCCCTCCACTTT.

The chain joins TRBV2 to TRBJ2-2; possibly TRBD2 for D (5 bases). Germline lookup yields CDR1 SNHLY and CDR2 FYNNEI. The CDR3 is made up of 12 amino acids. V was shortened by 8 bases and J by 1 base, with 5 bases between the two germline ends. CDR3 in amino acids: CASEGNTGELFF. CDR3 nucleotides: TGTGCCAGCGAGGGGAACACCGGGGAGCTGTTTTTT.

Ten or more counts support this clonotype. The chain uses TRBV12-3 or TRBV12-4 and TRBJ2-5; 14 nucleotides line up with TRBD2. Trimming removed 5 bases from V and 5 bases from J; junction bases left unmatched: 4. The CDR3 runs to 15 residues. The CDR3 is CASSPTSGGAETQYF. CDR3 nucleotides: TGTGCCAGCAGTCCGACTAGCGGGGGGGCTGAGACCCAGTACTTC.

The chain carries TRBV18 and TRBJ2-1; TRBD2 aligns across 10 bases. This CDR3 has 13 amino acids. V lost 6 bases and J lost 7; bases outside the gene matches: 3. Germline values: CDR1 KGHSH, CDR2 LQKENI. This CDR3 reads CASSLLAGNEQFF. The CDR3 DNA is TGTGCCAGCTCGCTACTAGCGGGGAATGAGCAGTTCTTC.

Turning to this clonotype: This may stem from a read error, because a much larger clone lies one nucleotide away. This rearrangement joins TRBV12-3 or TRBV12-4 to TRBJ2-7; TRBD2 agrees at 7 bases. This CDR3 is 15 amino acids long. The CDR3 loop is CASSRTTGGEYGQYF. The CDR3 DNA reads as TGTGCCAGCAGCCGGACAACTGGGGGGGAATACGGGCAGTACTTC.

This clonotype has just a few counts. This sequence joins TRBV19 and TRBJ2-1; 10 bases line up with TRBD2. Germline CDR1 and CDR2: LNHDA and SQIVND (reference sequence). V trimming: 4 bases; J trimming: 5 bases; junction bases outside the gene matches: 5. This CDR3 is 15 amino acids long. The chain's CDR3 is CASSTPGLANNEQFF. CDR3 coding DNA: TGTGCCAGTAGTACCCCGGGACTAGCGAACAATGAGCAGTTCTTC. The whole variable domain, remainder taken from reference TRBV19 and TRBJ2-1, is DGGITQSPKYLFRKEGQNVTLSCEQNLNHDAMYWYRQDPGQGLRLIYYSQIVNDFQKGDIAEGYSVSREKKESFPLTVTSAQKNPTAFYLCASSTPGLANNEQFFGPGTRLTVL.

This clonotype was observed at least ten times. The chain employs TRBV5-1 and TRBJ2-1; 11 bases are shared with TRBD2. The V gene's germline CDR1 is SGHRS and CDR2 YFSETQ. V shed 5 bases and J 2 bases; nucleotides not matched to a gene: 3. This CDR3 spans 15 amino acids. CDR3 loop: CASRTLAGAYNEQFF. The CDR3 DNA follows: TGCGCCAGCAGAACACTAGCGGGGGCCTACAATGAGCAGTTCTTC.

This clonotype came up a few times. The rearrangement links TRBV20-1 to TRBJ2-2; 7 bases fit TRBD1. The V gene end was trimmed by 6 bases and the J gene end by 0 bases; junction bases not matched to a gene: 7. In germline, CDR1 is DFQATT, CDR2 SNEGSKA (reference sequence). CDR3 length: 15 residues. The CDR3 DNA reads TGCAGTGCGACCCCGGGACAGACGAACACCGGGGAGCTGTTTTTT. Residues: CSATPGQTNTGELFF.

The genes are TRBV9 and TRBJ2-1; a possible D gene is TRBD1 (6 bases). Germline lookup yields CDR1 SGDLS and CDR2 YYNGEE. The CDR3 sequence is 15 residues long. The V end was cut by 4 bases, the J end by 5 bases, with 16 bases between. Here the CDR3 reads CASSPQGNTHNEQFF. The CDR3, as DNA: TGTGCCAGCAGCCCCCAGGGGAACACACACAATGAGCAGTTCTTC.

Many counts were recorded for this clonotype. V gene TRBV7-6 combines with J gene TRBJ2-1; D ambiguous. This CDR3 is 12 amino acids long. Trimming left V 5 bases short and J 10 bases short, with 12 bases between. Germline V lookup: CDR1 SGHVS, CDR2 FNYEAQ. CDR3 loop: CASSKGPMEQFF. The CDR3 DNA reads as TGTGCCAGCAGCAAAGGCCCCATGGAGCAGTTCTTC.

The chain carries TRBV7-6 and TRBJ2-3, with no clear D. V lost 3 bases and J 2 bases, leaving 6 bases between the germline ends. Germline V lookup: CDR1 SGHVS, CDR2 FNYEAQ. This CDR3 comprises 13 residues. The CDR3 DNA reads TGTGCCAGCAGCTTTAACCCCACAGATACGCAGTATTTT. Translated: CASSFNPTDTQYF.